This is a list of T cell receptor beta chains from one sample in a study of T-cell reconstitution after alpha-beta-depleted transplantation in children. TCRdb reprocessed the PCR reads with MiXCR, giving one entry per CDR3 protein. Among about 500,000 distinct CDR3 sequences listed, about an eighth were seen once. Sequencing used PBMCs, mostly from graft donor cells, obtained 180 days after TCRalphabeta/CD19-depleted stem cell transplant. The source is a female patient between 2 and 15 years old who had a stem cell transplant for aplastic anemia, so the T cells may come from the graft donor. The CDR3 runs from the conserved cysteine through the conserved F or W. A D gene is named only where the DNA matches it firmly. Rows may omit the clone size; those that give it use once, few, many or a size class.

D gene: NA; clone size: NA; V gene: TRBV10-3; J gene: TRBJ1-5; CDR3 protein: CAISESGGNQPQHF; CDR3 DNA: TGTGCCATCAGTGAGTCGGGAGGCAATCAGCCCCAGCATTTT
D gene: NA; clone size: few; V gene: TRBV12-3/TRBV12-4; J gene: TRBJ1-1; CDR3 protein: CASRPQKVGGKEAFF; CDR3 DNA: TGTGCCAGCAGACCCCAAAAGGTCGGGGGAAAGGAAGCTTTCTTT
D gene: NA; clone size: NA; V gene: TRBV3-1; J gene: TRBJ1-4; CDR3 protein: CASSQNIGTNEKLFF; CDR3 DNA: TGTGCCAGCAGCCAAAACATTGGGACTAATGAAAAACTGTTTTTT
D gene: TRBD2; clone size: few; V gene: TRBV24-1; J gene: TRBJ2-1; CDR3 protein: CATSDPSGSRHNEQFF; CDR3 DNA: TGTGCCACCAGTGATCCTAGCGGGAGTCGCCACAATGAGCAGTTCTTC
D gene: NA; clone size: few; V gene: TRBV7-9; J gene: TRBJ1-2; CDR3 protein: CASSLSPFGYTF; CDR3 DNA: TGTGCCAGCAGCTTATCCCCCTTTGGCTACACCTTC
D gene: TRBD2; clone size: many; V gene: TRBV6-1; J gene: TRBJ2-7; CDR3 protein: CASSLGPLAGGDYEQYF; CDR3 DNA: TGTGCCAGCAGCCTGGGCCCCCTAGCGGGAGGCGACTACGAGCAGTACTTC
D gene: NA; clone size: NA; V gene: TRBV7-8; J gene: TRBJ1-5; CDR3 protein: CASTYRGDQPQHF; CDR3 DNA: TGTGCCAGCACCTACAGAGGGGATCAGCCCCAGCATTTT
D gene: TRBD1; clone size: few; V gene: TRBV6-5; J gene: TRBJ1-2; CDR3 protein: CASSYGRDRSTYGYTF; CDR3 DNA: TGTGCCAGCAGTTACGGACGGGACAGGAGCACCTATGGCTACACCTTC
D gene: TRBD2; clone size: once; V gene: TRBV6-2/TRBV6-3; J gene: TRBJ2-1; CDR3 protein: CASGLANYNEQFF; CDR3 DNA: TGTGCCAGCGGACTAGCAAATTACAATGAGCAGTTCTTC
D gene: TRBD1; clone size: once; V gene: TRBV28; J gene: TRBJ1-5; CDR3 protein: CASSSLPGTGSQPQHF; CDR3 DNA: TGTGCCAGCAGTTCCCTGCCGGGGACAGGGTCTCAGCCCCAGCATTTT
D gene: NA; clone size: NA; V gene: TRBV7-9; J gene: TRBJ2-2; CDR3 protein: CASSPFTDTGELFF; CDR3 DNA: TGTGCCAGCAGCCCCTTCACCGACACCGGGGAGCTGTTTTTT
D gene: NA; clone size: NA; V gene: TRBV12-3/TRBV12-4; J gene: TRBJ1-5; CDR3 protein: CASSLPPQPQHF; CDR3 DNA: TGTGCCAGCAGTCTCCCCCCTCAGCCCCAGCATTTT